This is a list of T cell receptor beta chains from one sample in a study of beta chain features in type 1 diabetes. The repertoire was sequenced with immunoSEQ multiplex PCR; TCRdb's copy has only in-frame clones and lacks some. This table has around 58,000 clones, approximately 62% appearing once. Input material: Tregs from blood. These receptor sequences come from a woman under 30 in good health. The CDR3 runs from the conserved cysteine through the conserved F or W. A D gene is named only where the DNA matches it firmly. A row's size may be missing; if present it is once, few, many or a size class.

>TRBJ1-2|NA|TRBV4-3|NA
TGCGCCAGCAGCCAGTCGGCACAGGACCTCTATGGCTACACCTTC
CASSQSAQDLYGYTF
>TRBJ2-3|NA|TRBV6-6|NA
TGTGCCAGCAGTCCTTACGGGGGAAGCACAGATACGCAGTATTTT
CASSPYGGSTDTQYF
>TRBJ1-1|NA|TRBV10-3|few
TGTGCCATCAGTGACGGCCAGGGGAGCACTGAAGCTTTCTTT
CAISDGQGSTEAFF
>TRBJ1-4|NA|TRBV19|few
TGTGCCAGTAGTTTCCAGATTAATGAAAAACTGTTTTTT
CASSFQINEKLFF
>TRBJ2-1|TRBD1|TRBV10-3|NA
TGTGCCATCAGTCGGGACAGGGGAGAGGCTGAGCAGTTCTTC
CAISRDRGEAEQFF
>TRBJ1-2|NA|TRBV2|NA
TGTGCCAGCAGTGAGACAGATCTGAACTATGGCTACACCTTC
CASSETDLNYGYTF
>TRBJ2-2|TRBD1|TRBV5-1|NA
TGCGCCAGCAGCTACCTTGGACAGGGGGCCAACACCGGGGAGCTGTTTTTT
CASSYLGQGANTGELFF
>TRBJ2-5|TRBD1|TRBV2|NA
TGTGCCAGCAGTGTCCAGGGGGACAGCCAAGAGACCCAGTACTTC
CASSVQGDSQETQYF
>TRBJ1-1|TRBD1|TRBV6-1|NA
TGTGCCAGCAGTAGGATGACAGGGAGTCGCACTGAAGCTTTCTTT
CASSRMTGSRTEAFF
>TRBJ1-4|NA|TRBV6-6|few
TGTGCCAGCAGTTACTCGAGGGGGGGTTGGGAAAAACTGTTTTTT
CASSYSRGGWEKLFF
>TRBJ2-1|NA|TRBV7-2|few
TGTGCCAGCAGCTTAGGGCCAGACAATGAGCAGTTCTTC
CASSLGPDNEQFF
>TRBJ2-1|NA|TRBV10-3|NA
TGTGCCATCAGTGACGTCAATGAGCAGTTCTTC
CAISDVNEQFF
>TRBJ1-5|NA|TRBV7-2|few
TGTGCCAGCAGCCCCTGGAGCGGGAGCAATCAGCCCCAGCATTTT
CASSPWSGSNQPQHF
>TRBJ1-2|NA|TRBV6-5|NA
TGTGCCAGCAGTTACGCGGATCGGGTCGGCTACACCTTC
CASSYADRVGYTF
>TRBJ2-5|NA|TRBV15|NA
TGTGCCACCAGCAGAGATATAGAGGCCCAGTACTTC
CATSRDIEAQYF
>TRBJ2-1|NA|TRBV19|NA
TGTGCCAGTATTCTTAGCGCCGCATACCCACGTGACGGTGAGCAGTTCTTC
CASILSAAYPRDGEQFF
>TRBJ2-7|TRBD2|TRBV6-5|medium-sized
TGTGCCAGCAGCCCCTCTAGCGGGAGGCGCGAGCAGTACTTC
CASSPSSGRREQYF
>TRBJ1-2|NA|TRBV19|NA
TGTGCCAGTAGTAGACGCCCTTCTGGTCTCGCTGGAGGTGGCGGCTACACCTTC
CASSRRPSGLAGGGGYTF
>TRBJ2-5|NA|TRBV25-1|NA
TGTGCCAGCAGGGGGGGGACCCAGTACTTC
CASRGGTQYF
>TRBJ1-2|TRBD1|TRBV29-1|NA
TGCAGCGTTCTCCGGGACAGTGCTTATGGCTACACCTTC
CSVLRDSAYGYTF
>TRBJ1-5|NA|TRBV10-3|few
TGTGCCATCAGCGCCGGGGGGAGCAATCAGCCCCAGCATTTT
CAISAGGSNQPQHF
>TRBJ2-5|TRBD1|TRBV5-1|NA
TGCGCCAGCAGCGTTGGACAGGGGGCCTCCGGACGGACCCAGTACTTC
CASSVGQGASGRTQYF